This T cell receptor (beta chain) was recorded in a study of T-cell reconstitution after alpha-beta-depleted transplantation in children. J lost 6 bases, V lost 2 bases, and 16 bases had no gene match. Germline V gene lookup returns CDR1 ENHRY and CDR2 SYGVKD. The CDR3 covers 17 residues. Preparation of the TCRbeta library was carried out with unique molecular identifiers. MiXCR, run by TCRdb on the PCR reads, gives a single entry per CDR3 protein. The sample records roughly 400,000 distinct CDR3 sequences, over 20% being singletons. The starting material was PBMCs from the stem cell graft donor, obtained from the stem cell graft. The chain combines TRBV10-3 with TRBJ2-7, with 7 bases lining up with TRBD2. This TCR came from a human donor who donated a stem cell graft to a child with acute myeloid leukemia. The CDR3, as DNA: TGTGCCATCAGTGAGACGTTTCTTGGCGGGAGTATTTTCGAGCAGTACTTC. Translating gives CAISETFLGGSIFEQYF.